These T cell receptor beta chains were read from a single sample in a study of blood T cell repertoires in COVID-19. Clones were sequenced by immunoSEQ multiplex PCR, and TCRdb holds only the in-frame ones, with some missing. Of around 370,000 clones listed, around nine tenths are singletons. The sample comprised peripheral blood. These receptors originate from a woman aged 18-35 years who had recovered from COVID-19. Each CDR3 is given with its conserved first and last residue. Each record gives: CDR3 protein, CDR3 DNA, V gene, D gene, J gene, clone size. A D gene is named only where the DNA matches it firmly. Only part of the rows carry a size: once, few, many, or a class if the clone is expanded.

CASSNSSGGTDTQYF TGTGCCAGCAGCAACTCTAGCGGGGGCACAGATACGCAGTATTTT TRBV7-2 TRBD2 TRBJ2-3 NA
CASRRDSYNEQFF TGTGCCAGCCGGCGGGACTCCTACAATGAGCAGTTCTTC TRBV6-5 NA TRBJ2-1 NA
CASGLSSGARSYNEQFF TGTGCTAGTGGTTTGTCCAGCGGGGCCCGCTCCTACAATGAGCAGTTCTTC TRBV12-5 TRBD2 TRBJ2-1 NA
CASSLGVDRAWETQYF TGTGCCAGCAGCCTAGGCGTCGACAGGGCATGGGAGACCCAGTACTTC TRBV14 TRBD1 TRBJ2-5 NA
CASSEPDRVSPLHF TGTGCCAGTAGTGAACCCGACAGGGTTTCACCCCTCCACTTT TRBV19 TRBD1 TRBJ1-6 NA
CAWSGGVQPQHF TGTGCCTGGAGTGGGGGAGTGCAGCCCCAGCATTTT TRBV30 NA TRBJ1-5 NA
CASTVRNIQYF TGTGCCAGCACCGTGAGAAACATTCAGTACTTC TRBV7-2 NA TRBJ2-4 NA
CATGARRVANTGELFF TGTGCCACCGGCGCCAGGCGAGTCGCGAACACCGGGGAGCTGTTTTTT TRBV10-3 NA TRBJ2-2 NA
CASSKSGSGTDTQYF TGTGCCAGCAGTAAAAGCGGGAGTGGCACAGATACGCAGTATTTT TRBV28 TRBD2 TRBJ2-3 NA
CASSQWGGGYTF TGTGCCAGCAGCCAATGGGGGGGAGGCTACACCTTC TRBV2 NA TRBJ1-2 NA
CASSSTVQNEKLFF TGCGCCAGCAGCTCGACAGTACAGAATGAAAAACTGTTTTTT TRBV5-1 NA TRBJ1-4 NA
CSASIAGGWGSSYNEQFF TGCAGTGCTAGTATAGCGGGAGGGTGGGGGAGCTCCTACAATGAGCAGTTCTTC TRBV20-1 TRBD2 TRBJ2-1 NA
CASSFRSGGNNEQFF TGTGCCAGCAGCTTCCGGTCGGGAGGAAACAATGAGCAGTTCTTC TRBV7-2 TRBD2 TRBJ2-1 NA
CAISESGGYNNQPQHF TGTGCCATCAGTGAGTCGGGGGGGTATAACAATCAGCCCCAGCATTTT TRBV10-3 NA TRBJ1-5 NA
CASSADRGSRETQYF TGTGCCAGCAGCGCGGACAGGGGATCGAGGGAGACCCAGTACTTC TRBV5-6 TRBD1 TRBJ2-5 once
CASSRGDSTYSTDTQYF TGTGCCAGCAGCAGGGGGGACAGCACCTACAGCACAGATACGCAGTATTTT TRBV5-6 NA TRBJ2-3 once
CASSLAAASGYTF TGTGCCAGCAGCTTGGCGGCAGCTAGTGGCTACACCTTC TRBV5-4 NA TRBJ1-2 NA
CASSGTDTEAFF TGCGCCAGCAGCGGGACAGACACTGAAGCTTTCTTT TRBV4-3 TRBD1 TRBJ1-1 once
CASSQDVLAGVRETQYF TGTGCCAGCAGCCAAGATGTCCTAGCGGGAGTTAGAGAGACCCAGTACTTC TRBV4-2 TRBD2 TRBJ2-5 NA
CASSEATGLAGYTQYF TGTGCCAGCAGTGAGGCCACGGGACTAGCGGGCTATACGCAGTATTTT TRBV25-1 TRBD2 TRBJ2-3 NA
CASSLRGNQPQHF TGCGCCAGCAGCCTCAGGGGGAACCAGCCCCAGCATTTT TRBV4-3 TRBD1 TRBJ1-5 NA
CAITRTGLTEAFF TGTGCCATCACCCGGACAGGGCTAACTGAAGCTTTCTTT TRBV10-3 TRBD1 TRBJ1-1 once
CASAREVDATQYF TGCGCCAGCGCCCGAGAGGTAGACGCTACGCAGTATTTT TRBV10-1 NA TRBJ2-3 NA
CASSPGRWPNEKLFF TGTGCCAGCAGTCCCGGGAGGTGGCCGAATGAAAAACTGTTTTTT TRBV6-5 NA TRBJ1-4 NA
CASSLDLWGGTSDPDTQYF TGTGCCAGCAGCTTAGATCTATGGGGTGGGACTAGCGATCCAGATACGCAGTATTTT TRBV11-2 TRBD2 TRBJ2-3 NA
CADKRQGPNTEAFF TGTGCCGACAAGCGACAGGGGCCGAACACTGAAGCTTTCTTT TRBV6-5 TRBD1 TRBJ1-1 NA
CASSLGEVAGAQETQYF TGTGCCAGCAGCTTGGGTGAGGTAGCGGGTGCCCAAGAGACCCAGTACTTC TRBV7-9 TRBD2 TRBJ2-5 NA
CASSPRQGYGYTF TGTGCCAGCAGTCCGAGACAGGGCTATGGCTACACCTTC TRBV6-2/TRBV6-3 TRBD1 TRBJ1-2 once
CASSQTGGSDQPQHF TGTGCCAGCAGCCAGACAGGGGGCTCGGATCAGCCCCAGCATTTT TRBV3-1/TRBV3-2 TRBD1 TRBJ1-5 NA